The 21 T cell receptor beta chains reported below all come from one sample, sequenced in a study of shared clonotypes between healthy human individuals. Some clones are missing from TCRdb's copy, which holds only in-frame ones; the method was immunoSEQ multiplex PCR. Of approximately 1.9 million clones in the sample, around 95% were seen once. CD8 cells classed as naive were CD45RO-negative and positively selected for CCR7, excluding terminally differentiated effector memory CD45RA+ cells. The sequencing sample was made of naive CD8+ T cells from PBMCs. The receptors were gathered from a man aged 18 to 29 in good health. Some clones in this sample may be carry-over from other donors' samples.

The gene calls are TRBV7-9 and TRBJ2-1; D might be TRBD2 (6 bases). CDR3 length: 18 residues. The V end was cut by 4 bases, the J end by 4 bases, with 23 bases between. Germline V lookup: CDR1 SEHNR, CDR2 FQNEAQ (reference sequence). CDR3 nucleotide sequence: TGTGCCAGCAGCTCTGGCTTGAATAGCGGACAAACATACAATGAGCAGTTCTTC. It is translated as CASSSGLNSGQTYNEQFF.

V and J are TRBV2 and TRBJ2-7, with D unclear. The CDR3 runs to 15 residues. Germline V gene sequence: CDR1 SNHLY, CDR2 FYNNEI. V was trimmed by 6 bases and J by 5 bases, leaving 20 bases between them. For the CDR3, the DNA is TGTGCCAGCAGCCCTCGAACTGGGGTAGAGAACGAGCAGTACTTC. Encoded protein: CASSPRTGVENEQYF.

This clone appeared once. The V call is TRBV19, the J call TRBJ2-7; D is ambiguous. This CDR3 contains 14 residues. The germline V gene encodes CDR1 LNHDA and CDR2 SQIVND (reference sequence). V was trimmed by 5 bases and J by 0 bases, leaving 11 bases between them. CDR3 sequence: CASSALGNSYEQYF. The CDR3 nucleotides are TGTGCCAGTAGTGCCCTGGGAAACTCCTACGAGCAGTACTTC.

In this sample, this clone turned up once. The chain links TRBV19 to TRBJ2-5; TRBD2 matches at 10 bases. Germline assignment: CDR1 LNHDA and CDR2 SQIVND (reference sequence). The CDR3 consists of 15 residues. J lost 2 bases, V lost 5 bases, and 5 bases had no gene match. The CDR3 DNA sequence: TGTGCCAGTAGTTGGACTAGCGGACAGCAAGAGACCCAGTACTTC. This encodes CASSWTSGQQETQYF.

The rearrangement joins TRBV5-1 to TRBJ2-3; D not resolved. This CDR3 spans 14 amino acids. CDR1 is SGHRS, CDR2 YFSETQ, per germline. V lost 2 bases, J lost 1 base, and 8 bases lay in between. CDR3 coding DNA: TGCGCCAGCAGCTTCGGGCAGCGCACAGATACGCAGTATTTT. It specifies CASSFGQRTDTQYF.

Comment on this clone: Since a much larger clone is just one base distant, this may be a read error. The sample holds other DNA sequences that translate to the same CDR3. V usage is TRBV11-2 and J usage is TRBJ2-7; D not resolved. V lost 1 base to trimming and J lost 3 bases, with 4 bases between them. This CDR3 has 12 amino acids. Germline CDR1 reads SGHAT; CDR2 reads FQNNGV. CDR3 region: CASSLAGYEQYF. DNA of the CDR3: TGTGCCAGCAGCTTAGCGGGCTACGAGCAGTACTTC.

V gene TRBV12-5 combines with J gene TRBJ2-1; 9 nucleotides agree with TRBD2. This CDR3 contains 15 residues. J lost 0 bases, V lost 3 bases, and 0 bases had no gene match. Per germline, CDR1 LGHNT and CDR2 FRNRAP. The CDR3 nucleotides are TGTGCTAGTGGTTTTAGCGGGAGCTCCTACAATGAGCAGTTCTTC. This codes for CASGFSGSSYNEQFF.

This clone was seen only once. The chain employs TRBV29-1 and TRBJ2-3; 9 positions agree with TRBD2. The CDR3 has 16 residues. Trimming cost V 2 bases and J 1 base; bases outside gene matches: 7. Germline V gene data show CDR1 as SQVTM and CDR2 as ANQGSEA. This chain's CDR3 is CSVESGRLSGTDTQYF. The CDR3 DNA is TGCAGCGTTGAAAGCGGGAGGCTCTCGGGCACAGATACGCAGTATTTT.

The chain employs TRBV28 and TRBJ2-1; no firm D call. Between the trimmed V and J ends, which lost 5 bases and 2 bases, there was a span of 13 bases. The germline gives CDR1 MDHEN, CDR2 SYDVKM. The length of the CDR3 is 15 residues. CDR3: CASSATLGPYNEQFF. Written as DNA, the CDR3 is TGTGCCAGCAGTGCAACCTTAGGGCCCTACAATGAGCAGTTCTTC.

The genes are TRBV5-4 and TRBJ1-1; D uncertain. The V end was cut by 2 bases, the J end by 6 bases, with 8 bases between. CDR1 is SGHNT, CDR2 YYREEE, per germline (reference sequence). The CDR3 totals 12 residues. This CDR3 reads CASSFIQSEAFF. The CDR3 DNA is TGTGCCAGCAGCTTTATCCAGTCTGAAGCTTTCTTT.

V and J are TRBV6-5 and TRBJ2-3; D uncertain. Trimming cost V 7 bases and J 2 bases, with 13 bases left between them. The germline V gene encodes CDR1 MNHEY and CDR2 SVGAGI. CDR3 length equals 14 residues. CDR3 coding DNA: TGTGCCAGCACATTAGGGCCAGACACAGATACGCAGTATTTT. The encoded protein is CASTLGPDTDTQYF.

The chain joins TRBV6-1 to TRBJ2-7; 11 bases match TRBD2. The CDR3 is made up of 15 amino acids. The trim removed 3 bases at V and 4 bases at J, leaving 5 bases unmatched. Germline lookup yields CDR1 MNHNS and CDR2 SASEGT. CDR3 bases: TGTGCCAGCAGTGACTTCGGGACTAGCGGATACGAGCAGTACTTC. It yields the protein CASSDFGTSGYEQYF.

The chain employs TRBV7-9 and TRBJ1-2, with 7 bases that match TRBD1. V lost 1 base and J lost 8; bases outside the gene matches: 4. The CDR3 extends over 13 amino acids. Germline assignment: CDR1 SEHNR and CDR2 FQNEAQ (reference sequence). Here the CDR3 reads CASSLEGTAGYTF. The CDR3 DNA sequence: TGTGCCAGCAGCTTAGAAGGGACAGCCGGCTACACCTTC.

J is TRBJ2-7 and V is TRBV4-1; a possible D gene is TRBD1 (6 bases). The CDR3 consists of 14 residues. Germline-derived CDR1 and CDR2 are MGHRA and YSYEKL. V was clipped by 0 bases and J by 6 bases, with 12 bases between them. The CDR3 reads CASSQDRGWSEQYF. The CDR3 nucleotides read TGCGCCAGCAGCCAAGACAGGGGATGGTCCGAGCAGTACTTC.

The CDR3 DNA reads as TGTGCCAGCAGTTTATGGCTCTACAATGAGCAGTTCTTC. This encodes CASSLWLYNEQFF. This chain uses TRBV27 with TRBJ2-1; D gene ambiguous. The germline V and J ends were trimmed by 1 base and 3 bases, with 4 bases remaining between them. The CDR3 has 13 residues. Germline V gene data show CDR1 as MNHEY and CDR2 as SMNVEV (reference sequence).

The rearrangement links TRBV10-3 to TRBJ2-7; maybe TRBD1 (7 bases). Trimming took 2 bases from V and 5 from J, leaving 16 bases between them. The CDR3 spans 15 residues. The germline V gene has CDR1 ENHRY and CDR2 SYGVKD. The CDR3, as DNA: TGTGCCATCAGTGAGGAAGCAGGGGGGAGGAACGAGCAGTACTTC. It yields the protein CAISEEAGGRNEQYF.

CDR3 loop: CASSFGRNTIYF. The CDR3 bases are TGTGCCAGCAGCTTCGGGAGAAACACCATATATTTT. J is TRBJ1-3 and V is TRBV7-2; no clear D gene. The CDR3 runs 12 residues. The V gene's germline CDR1 is SGHTA and CDR2 FQGNSA. V gave up 3 bases and J gave up 5 bases, with 5 bases separating them.

The chain joins TRBV11-2 to TRBJ2-7; 8 bases are shared with TRBD2. J lost 4 bases, V lost 1 base, and 9 bases had no gene match. Germline V gives CDR1 SGHAT, CDR2 FQNNGV. The CDR3 runs 16 residues. CDR3 sequence: CASSLAAASGYYEQYF. In DNA form, the CDR3 reads TGTGCCAGCAGCTTAGCGGCGGCTAGCGGGTATTACGAGCAGTACTTC.

The J gene is TRBJ2-3, the V gene TRBV7-6; 10 bases agree with TRBD2. CDR1 and CDR2 from the germline V gene are SGHVS and FNYEAQ. Germline trimming cut 1 base from V and 6 bases from J; bases unmatched to any gene: 7. CDR3 length: 16 residues. Here the CDR3 reads CASSLVFLAGDDTQYF. The CDR3, as DNA: TGTGCCAGCAGCTTAGTCTTCCTAGCGGGAGATGATACGCAGTATTTT.

V usage is TRBV6-1 and J usage is TRBJ2-7, with TRBD2 identical over 10 bases. Germline-derived CDR1 and CDR2 are MNHNS and SASEGT. This CDR3 has 12 amino acids. With V trimmed by 7 bases and J by 11 bases, 8 bases remained unmatched. The DNA of the CDR3 is TGTGCCAGCACCGCTAGCGGGAGATTGGAGTACTTC. Protein product: CASTASGRLEYF.

Only a few counts were recorded for this clone. V usage is TRBV9 and J usage is TRBJ2-1; the match to TRBD1 covers 8 bases. The V gene end was trimmed by 5 bases and the J gene end by 5 bases; junction bases not matched to a gene: 6. This CDR3 comprises 14 residues. In germline, CDR1 is SGDLS, CDR2 YYNGEE. Written as DNA, the CDR3 is TGTGCCAGCAGTGGACAGGGCGGGCACAATGAGCAGTTCTTC. As protein: CASSGQGGHNEQFF.